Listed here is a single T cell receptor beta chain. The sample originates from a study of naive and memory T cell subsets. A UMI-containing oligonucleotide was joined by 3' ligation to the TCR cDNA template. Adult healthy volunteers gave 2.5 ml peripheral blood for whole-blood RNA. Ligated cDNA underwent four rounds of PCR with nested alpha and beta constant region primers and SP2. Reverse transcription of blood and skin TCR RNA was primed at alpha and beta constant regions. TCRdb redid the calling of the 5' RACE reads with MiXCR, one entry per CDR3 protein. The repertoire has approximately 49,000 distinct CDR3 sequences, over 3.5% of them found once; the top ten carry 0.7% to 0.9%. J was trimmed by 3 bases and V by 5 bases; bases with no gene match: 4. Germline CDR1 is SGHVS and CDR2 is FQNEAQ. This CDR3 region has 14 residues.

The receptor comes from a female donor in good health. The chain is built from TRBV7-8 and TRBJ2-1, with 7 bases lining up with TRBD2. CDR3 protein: CASSLSGNYNEQFF. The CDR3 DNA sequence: TGTGCCAGCAGCCTAAGCGGGAACTACAATGAGCAGTTCTTC.